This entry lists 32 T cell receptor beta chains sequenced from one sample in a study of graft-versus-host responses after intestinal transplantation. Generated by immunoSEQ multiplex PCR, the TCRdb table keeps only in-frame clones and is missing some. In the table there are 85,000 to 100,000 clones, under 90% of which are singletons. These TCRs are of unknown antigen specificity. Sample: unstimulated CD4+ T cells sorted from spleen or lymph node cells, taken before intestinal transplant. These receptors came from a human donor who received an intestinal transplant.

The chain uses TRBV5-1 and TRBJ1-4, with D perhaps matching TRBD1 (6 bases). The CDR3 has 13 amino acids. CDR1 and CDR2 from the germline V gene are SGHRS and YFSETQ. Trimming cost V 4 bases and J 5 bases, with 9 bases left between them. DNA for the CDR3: TGCGCCAGCAGCATCCAGGGGAATGAAAAACTGTTTTTT. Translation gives CASSIQGNEKLFF.

The CDR3 here is CASSLGGHPNQPQHF. The CDR3 region has the DNA TGTGCCAGCAGCTTGGGGGGACATCCTAATCAGCCCCAGCATTTT. V is TRBV5-8 and J is TRBJ1-5; perhaps TRBD1 as D (6 bases). V lost 0 bases, J lost 4 bases, and 11 bases lay in between. The CDR3 extends over 15 amino acids. Germline V lookup: CDR1 SGHTS, CDR2 YDEGEE.

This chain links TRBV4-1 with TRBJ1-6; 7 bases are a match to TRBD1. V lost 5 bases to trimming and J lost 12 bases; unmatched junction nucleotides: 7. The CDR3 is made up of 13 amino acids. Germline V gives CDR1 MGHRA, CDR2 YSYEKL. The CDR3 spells CASSERQGGPLHF. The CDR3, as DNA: TGCGCCAGCAGCGAAAGACAGGGCGGACCCCTCCACTTT.

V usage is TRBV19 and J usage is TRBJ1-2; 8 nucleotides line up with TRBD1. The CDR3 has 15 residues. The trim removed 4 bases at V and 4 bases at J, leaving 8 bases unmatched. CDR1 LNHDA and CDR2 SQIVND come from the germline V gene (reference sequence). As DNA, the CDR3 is TGTGCCAGTAGTACCCGGGACAGGCTCTTCTATGGCTACACCTTC. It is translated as CASSTRDRLFYGYTF. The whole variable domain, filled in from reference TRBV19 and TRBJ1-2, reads DGGITQSPKYLFRKEGQNVTLSCEQNLNHDAMYWYRQDPGQGLRLIYYSQIVNDFQKGDIAEGYSVSREKKESFPLTVTSAQKNPTAFYLCASSTRDRLFYGYTFGSGTRLTVV.

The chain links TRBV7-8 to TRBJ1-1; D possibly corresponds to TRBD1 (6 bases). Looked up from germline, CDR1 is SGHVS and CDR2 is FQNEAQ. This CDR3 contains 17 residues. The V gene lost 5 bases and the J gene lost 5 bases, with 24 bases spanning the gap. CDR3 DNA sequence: TGTGCCAGCAGCCTCCACCAGGGGATCTTGTGGCAAACTGAAGCTTTCTTT. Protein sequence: CASSLHQGILWQTEAFF.

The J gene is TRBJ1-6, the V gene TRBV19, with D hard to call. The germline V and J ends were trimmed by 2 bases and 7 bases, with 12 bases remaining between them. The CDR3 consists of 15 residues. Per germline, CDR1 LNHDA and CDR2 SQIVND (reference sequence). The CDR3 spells CASSISPPRNSPLHF. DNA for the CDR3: TGTGCCAGTAGTATAAGCCCCCCCCGGAATTCACCCCTCCACTTT.

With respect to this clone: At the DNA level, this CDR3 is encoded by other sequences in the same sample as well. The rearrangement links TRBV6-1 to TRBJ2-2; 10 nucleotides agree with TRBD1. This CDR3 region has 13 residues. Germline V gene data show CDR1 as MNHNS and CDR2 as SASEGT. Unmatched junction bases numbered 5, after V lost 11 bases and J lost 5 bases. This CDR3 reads CACRDRGTGELFF. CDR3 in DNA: TGTGCCTGCCGGGACAGGGGAACCGGGGAGCTGTTTTTT.

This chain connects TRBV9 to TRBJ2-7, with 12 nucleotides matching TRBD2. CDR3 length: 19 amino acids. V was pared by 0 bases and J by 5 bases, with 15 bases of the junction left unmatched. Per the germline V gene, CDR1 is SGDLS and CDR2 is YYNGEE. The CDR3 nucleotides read TGTGCCAGCAGCGTAGATCCCCTCCTAGCGGGGGGGCTTGGTAACGAGCAGTACTTC. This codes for CASSVDPLLAGGLGNEQYF.

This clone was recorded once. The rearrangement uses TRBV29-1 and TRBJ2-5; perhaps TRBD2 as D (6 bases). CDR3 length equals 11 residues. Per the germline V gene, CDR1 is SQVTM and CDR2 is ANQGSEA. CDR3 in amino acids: CSAGGRETQYF. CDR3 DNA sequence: TGCAGTGCCGGGGGTCGGGAGACCCAGTACTTC.

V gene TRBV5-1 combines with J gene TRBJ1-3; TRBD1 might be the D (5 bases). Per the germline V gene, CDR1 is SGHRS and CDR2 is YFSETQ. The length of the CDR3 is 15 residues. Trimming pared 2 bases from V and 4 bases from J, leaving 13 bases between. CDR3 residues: CASSLNQGSGNTIYF. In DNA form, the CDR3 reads TGCGCCAGCAGCTTAAACCAGGGATCCGGAAACACCATATATTTT.

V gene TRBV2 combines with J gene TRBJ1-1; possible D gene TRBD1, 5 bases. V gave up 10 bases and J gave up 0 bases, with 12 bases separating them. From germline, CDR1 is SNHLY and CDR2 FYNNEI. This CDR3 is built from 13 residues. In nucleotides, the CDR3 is TGTGCCACTCGACAGACCATGAACACTGAAGCTTTCTTT. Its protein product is CATRQTMNTEAFF. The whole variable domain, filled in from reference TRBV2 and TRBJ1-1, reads EPEVTQTPSHQVTQMGQEVILRCVPISNHLYFYWYRQILGQKVEFLVSFYNNEISEKSEIFDDQFSVERPDGSNFTLKIRSTKLEDSAMYFCATRQTMNTEAFFGQGTRLTVV.

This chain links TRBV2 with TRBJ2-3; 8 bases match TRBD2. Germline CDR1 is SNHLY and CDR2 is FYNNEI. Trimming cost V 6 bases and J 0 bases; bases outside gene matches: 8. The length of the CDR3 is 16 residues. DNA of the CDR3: TGTGCCAGCAGGGACCGACTAGCGACTAGCACAGATACGCAGTATTTT. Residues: CASRDRLATSTDTQYF.

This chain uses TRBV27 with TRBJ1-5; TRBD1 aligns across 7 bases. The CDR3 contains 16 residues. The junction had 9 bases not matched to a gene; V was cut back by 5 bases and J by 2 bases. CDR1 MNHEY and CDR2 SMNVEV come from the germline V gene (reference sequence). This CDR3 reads CASSLQGRSGNQPQHF. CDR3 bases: TGTGCCAGCAGTCTACAGGGGCGCAGCGGCAATCAGCCCCAGCATTTT.

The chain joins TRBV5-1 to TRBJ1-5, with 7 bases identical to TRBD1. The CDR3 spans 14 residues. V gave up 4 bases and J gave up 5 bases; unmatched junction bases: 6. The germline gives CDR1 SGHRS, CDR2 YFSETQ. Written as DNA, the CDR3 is TGCGCCAGCAGCACCGGGACAGCTCATCAGCCCCAGCATTTT. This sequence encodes CASSTGTAHQPQHF.

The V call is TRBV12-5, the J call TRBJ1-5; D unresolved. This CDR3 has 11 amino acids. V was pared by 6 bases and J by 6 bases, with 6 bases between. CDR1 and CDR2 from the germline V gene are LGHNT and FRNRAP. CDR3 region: CASGPGQPQHF. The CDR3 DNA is TGTGCTAGTGGACCGGGTCAGCCCCAGCATTTT.

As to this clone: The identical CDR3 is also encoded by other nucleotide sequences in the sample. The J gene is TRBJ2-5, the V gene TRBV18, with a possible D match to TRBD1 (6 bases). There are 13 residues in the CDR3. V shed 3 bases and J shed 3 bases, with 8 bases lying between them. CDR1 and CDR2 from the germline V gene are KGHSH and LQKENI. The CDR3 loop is CASSPGQKETQYF. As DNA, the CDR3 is TGTGCCAGCTCACCGGGACAAAAAGAGACCCAGTACTTC.

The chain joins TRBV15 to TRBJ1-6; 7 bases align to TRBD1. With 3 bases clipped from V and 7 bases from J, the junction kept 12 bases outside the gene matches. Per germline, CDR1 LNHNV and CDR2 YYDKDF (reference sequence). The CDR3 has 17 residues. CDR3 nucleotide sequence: TGTGCCACCAGCAGGAGAGTCAGGGGGTGGGGAAATTCACCCCTCCACTTT. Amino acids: CATSRRVRGWGNSPLHF.

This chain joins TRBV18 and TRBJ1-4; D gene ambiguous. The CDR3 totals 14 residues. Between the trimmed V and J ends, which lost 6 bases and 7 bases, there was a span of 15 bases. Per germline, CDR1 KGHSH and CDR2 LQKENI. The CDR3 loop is CASSRQEAGEKLFF. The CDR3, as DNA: TGTGCCAGCTCCCGCCAGGAGGCAGGTGAAAAACTGTTTTTT.

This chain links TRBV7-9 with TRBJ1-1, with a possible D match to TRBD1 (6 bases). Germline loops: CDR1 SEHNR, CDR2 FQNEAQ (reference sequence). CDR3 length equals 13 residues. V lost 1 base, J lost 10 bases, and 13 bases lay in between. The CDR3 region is CASSLGAGVGAFF. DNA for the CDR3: TGTGCCAGCAGCTTAGGGGCAGGGGTTGGAGCTTTCTTT.

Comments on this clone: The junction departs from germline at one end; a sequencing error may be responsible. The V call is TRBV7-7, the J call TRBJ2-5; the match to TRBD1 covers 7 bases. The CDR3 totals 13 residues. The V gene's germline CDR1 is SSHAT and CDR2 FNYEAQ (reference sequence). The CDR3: CASRQGAWETQYF. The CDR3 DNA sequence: TGTGCTAGCAGACAGGGTGCGTGGGAGACCCAGTACTTC.

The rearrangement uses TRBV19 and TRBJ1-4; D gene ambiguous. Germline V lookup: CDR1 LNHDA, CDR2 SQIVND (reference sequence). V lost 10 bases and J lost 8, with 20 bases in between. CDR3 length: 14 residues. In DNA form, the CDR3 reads TGTGCCACCAAGGCGGAGGGTAACTCGGAAAAACTGTTTTTT. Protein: CATKAEGNSEKLFF.

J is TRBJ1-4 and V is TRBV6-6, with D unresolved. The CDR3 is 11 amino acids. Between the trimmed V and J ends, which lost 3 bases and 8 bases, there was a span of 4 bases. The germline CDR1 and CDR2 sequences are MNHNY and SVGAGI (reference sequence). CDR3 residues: CASSYLEKLFF. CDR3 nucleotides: TGTGCCAGCAGTTATCTCGAAAAACTGTTTTTT.

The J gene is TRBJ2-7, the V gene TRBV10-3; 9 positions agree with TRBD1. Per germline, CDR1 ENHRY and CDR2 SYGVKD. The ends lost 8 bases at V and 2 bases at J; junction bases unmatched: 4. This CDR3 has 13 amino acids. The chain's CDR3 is CAIAGQGTYEQYF. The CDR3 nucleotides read TGTGCCATCGCGGGACAGGGTACCTACGAGCAGTACTTC.

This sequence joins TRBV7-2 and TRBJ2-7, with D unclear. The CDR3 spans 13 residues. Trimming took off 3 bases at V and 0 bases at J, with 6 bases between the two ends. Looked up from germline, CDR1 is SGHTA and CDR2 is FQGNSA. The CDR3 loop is CASSFGNSYEQYF. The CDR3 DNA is TGTGCCAGCAGCTTTGGCAACTCCTACGAGCAGTACTTC.

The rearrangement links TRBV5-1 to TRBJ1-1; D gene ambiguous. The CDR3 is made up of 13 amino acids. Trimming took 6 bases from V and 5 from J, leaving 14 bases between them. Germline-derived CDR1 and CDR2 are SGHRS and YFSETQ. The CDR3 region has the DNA TGCGCCAGCACCTTAACTCGAGGAACTGAAGCTTTCTTT. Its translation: CASTLTRGTEAFF. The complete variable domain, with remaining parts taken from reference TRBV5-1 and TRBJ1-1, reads KAGVTQTPRYLIKTRGQQVTLSCSPISGHRSVSWYQQTPGQGLQFLFEYFSETQRNKGNFPGRFSGRQFSNSRSEMNVSTLELGDSALYLCASTLTRGTEAFFGQGTRLTVV.

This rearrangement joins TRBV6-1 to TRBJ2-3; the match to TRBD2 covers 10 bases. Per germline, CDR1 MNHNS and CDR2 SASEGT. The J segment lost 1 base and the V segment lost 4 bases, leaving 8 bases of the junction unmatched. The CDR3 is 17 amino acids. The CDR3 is CASSGLAGAKRTDTQYF. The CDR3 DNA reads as TGTGCCAGCAGTGGGCTAGCGGGGGCCAAACGCACAGATACGCAGTATTTT.

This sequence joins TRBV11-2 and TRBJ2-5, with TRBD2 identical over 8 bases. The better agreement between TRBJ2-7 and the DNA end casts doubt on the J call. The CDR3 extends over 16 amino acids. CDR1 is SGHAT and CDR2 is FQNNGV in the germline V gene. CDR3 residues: CASSLAGLAGTYEQYF. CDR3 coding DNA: TGTGCCAGCAGCTTAGCTGGACTAGCAGGAACCTACGAGCAGTACTTC.

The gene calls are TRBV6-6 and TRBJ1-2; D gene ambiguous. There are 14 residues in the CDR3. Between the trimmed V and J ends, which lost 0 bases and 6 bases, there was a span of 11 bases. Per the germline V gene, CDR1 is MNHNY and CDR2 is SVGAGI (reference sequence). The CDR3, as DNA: TGTGCCAGCAGTTACTCGAGAGTCAGGAATGGCTACACCTTC. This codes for CASSYSRVRNGYTF.

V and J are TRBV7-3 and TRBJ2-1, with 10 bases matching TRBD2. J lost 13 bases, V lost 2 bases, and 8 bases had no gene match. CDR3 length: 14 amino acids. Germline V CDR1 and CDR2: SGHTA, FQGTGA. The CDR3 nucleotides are TGTGCCAGCAGCTTATTAGCTAGCGGGGGAGGTCAGTTCTTC. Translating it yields CASSLLASGGGQFF.

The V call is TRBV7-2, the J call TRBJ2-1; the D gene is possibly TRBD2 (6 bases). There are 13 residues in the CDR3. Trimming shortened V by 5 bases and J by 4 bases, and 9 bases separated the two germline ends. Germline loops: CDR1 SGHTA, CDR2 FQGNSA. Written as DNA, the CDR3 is TGTGCCAGCAGCCCCGGGAGTTACAATGAGCAGTTCTTC. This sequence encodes CASSPGSYNEQFF.

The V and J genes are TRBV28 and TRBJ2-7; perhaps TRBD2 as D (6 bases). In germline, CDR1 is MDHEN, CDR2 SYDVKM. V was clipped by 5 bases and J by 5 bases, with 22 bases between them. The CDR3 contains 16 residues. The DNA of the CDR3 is TGTGCCAGCAGTCCTCAGACTAGTTTGCCAGTCAACGAGCAGTACTTC. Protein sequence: CASSPQTSLPVNEQYF. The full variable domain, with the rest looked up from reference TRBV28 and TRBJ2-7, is DVKVTQSSRYLVKRTGEKVFLECVQDMDHENMFWYRQDPGLGLRLIYFSYDVKMKEKGDIPEGYSVSREKKERFSLILESASTNQTSMYLCASSPQTSLPVNEQYFGPGTRLTVT.

The CDR3 loop is CASSAVNNSPLHF. The CDR3 DNA reads TGTGCCAGCAGTGCGGTCAACAATTCACCCCTCCACTTT. This chain joins TRBV6-5 and TRBJ1-6; D gene ambiguous. V lost 5 bases and J lost 7, with 9 bases in between. This CDR3 contains 13 residues. Germline V CDR1 and CDR2: MNHEY, SVGAGI.